Each of the 32 T cell receptor beta chains below was sequenced from the same sample in a study of blood T cell repertoires in COVID-19. Here immunoSEQ multiplex PCR was the method, and the copy in TCRdb shows in-frame clones only, minus some. The sample contains about 370,000 clones, more than 80% of which appear only once. Sequencing was carried out using peripheral blood. Receptor source: a woman aged 25 to 39 with COVID-19, enrolled during active disease.

V usage is TRBV10-1 and J usage is TRBJ2-2, with 7 bases fitting TRBD1. Per the germline V gene, CDR1 is WNHNN and CDR2 is SYGVQD (reference sequence). V shed 6 bases and J 4 bases; nucleotides not matched to a gene: 11. This CDR3 spans 16 amino acids. DNA for the CDR3: TGCGCCAGCAGCCCTTATAGGGGGCCGATCACCGGGGAGCTGTTTTTT. This encodes CASSPYRGPITGELFF.

V usage is TRBV7-9 and J usage is TRBJ2-1; TRBD2 might be the D (6 bases). The CDR3 loop spans 15 amino acids. Looked up from germline, CDR1 is SEHNR and CDR2 is FQNEAQ (reference sequence). Deletions cut 0 bases from V and 7 bases from J, with 13 bases between. CDR3 loop: CASSLARGGVNEQFF. As DNA, the CDR3 is TGTGCCAGCAGCTTAGCGCGTGGCGGGGTAAATGAGCAGTTCTTC.

The V gene is TRBV6-2 or TRBV6-3, the J gene TRBJ2-3, with 11 bases matching TRBD2. CDR1 is MNHEY and CDR2 is SVGEGT in the germline V gene. Trimming took 2 bases from V and 4 from J; bases not matched to a gene: 2. The CDR3 totals 15 residues. CDR3 region: CASSYPTSGADTQYF. The CDR3 coding sequence is TGTGCCAGCAGTTACCCGACTAGCGGGGCAGATACGCAGTATTTT.

V usage is TRBV18 and J usage is TRBJ1-3; no definite D call. Germline V gene lookup returns CDR1 KGHSH and CDR2 LQKENI. V lost 0 bases and J 2 bases, leaving 14 bases between the germline ends. The CDR3 sequence is 17 residues long. CDR3 in amino acids: CASSPPSSRGTGNTIYF. The CDR3 DNA follows: TGTGCCAGCTCACCACCGTCCAGCCGAGGGACTGGAAACACCATATATTTT.

This clone came up once. This chain joins TRBV27 and TRBJ1-3; no clear D gene. V lost 3 bases and J lost 0, with 9 bases in between. The CDR3 totals 15 residues. Germline values: CDR1 MNHEY, CDR2 SMNVEV (reference sequence). This chain's CDR3 is CASSFSGDSGNTIYF. CDR3 DNA: TGTGCCAGCAGTTTTTCCGGGGACTCTGGAAACACCATATATTTT.

J is TRBJ1-1 and V is TRBV5-6; 7 nucleotides agree with TRBD1. The CDR3 totals 16 residues. The V gene's germline CDR1 is SGHDT and CDR2 YYEEEE. Trimming cost V 0 bases and J 1 base; bases outside gene matches: 6. The CDR3 protein is CASSLGWAGGNTEAFF. The CDR3 bases are TGTGCCAGCAGCTTGGGTTGGGCAGGGGGGAACACTGAAGCTTTCTTT.

This clone has just one count. V usage is TRBV7-9 and J usage is TRBJ2-1; D unresolved. The germline V gene has CDR1 SEHNR and CDR2 FQNEAQ (reference sequence). V was cut by 1 base and J by 7 bases, with 5 bases left in between. This CDR3 spans 12 amino acids. CDR3 in DNA: TGTGCCAGCAGCTTAGTGTCGAATGAGCAGTTCTTC. This encodes CASSLVSNEQFF.

The genes are TRBV6-1 and TRBJ1-3; D perhaps matches TRBD1 (5 bases). Between the trimmed V and J ends, which lost 3 bases and 5 bases, there was a span of 5 bases. Germline-derived CDR1 and CDR2 are MNHNS and SASEGT. The CDR3 length is 12 residues. The CDR3 loop reads CASSEGRNTIYF. CDR3 DNA: TGTGCCAGCAGTGAGGGGCGAAACACCATATATTTT.

This sequence joins TRBV6-2 or TRBV6-3 and TRBJ1-2; D unresolved. This CDR3 has 15 amino acids. V was shortened by 5 bases and J by 1 base, with 14 bases between the two germline ends. Germline V CDR1 and CDR2: MNHEY, SVGEGT. The CDR3 DNA follows: TGTGCCAGCAGTACCAACAATCGGGGTAACTATGGCTACACCTTC. Encoded protein: CASSTNNRGNYGYTF.

This clone appeared once. The V and J genes are TRBV2 and TRBJ1-4; the D gene is possibly TRBD1 (6 bases). This CDR3 is 15 amino acids long. CDR1 is SNHLY and CDR2 is FYNNEI in the germline V gene. Trimming removed 2 bases at V and 0 bases at J, with 7 bases between. CDR3 region: CASSERTATNEKLFF. CDR3 DNA sequence: TGTGCCAGCAGTGAAAGGACAGCAACTAATGAAAAACTGTTTTTT.

This rearrangement joins TRBV27 to TRBJ2-2; 9 bases line up with TRBD2. Germline V gives CDR1 MNHEY, CDR2 SMNVEV (reference sequence). V shed 7 bases, J shed 8 bases, and the junction held 11 bases outside the gene matches. The CDR3 has 15 residues. The CDR3 DNA reads TGTGCCAGCATGGTAGCGGGGGCCCAGGGGGGGGAGCTGTTTTTT. Its protein is CASMVAGAQGGELFF.

The rearrangement uses TRBV11-3 and TRBJ2-7; a possible D gene is TRBD2 (5 bases). The V gene lost 3 bases and the J gene lost 3 bases, with 15 bases spanning the gap. The CDR3 covers 15 residues. Looked up from germline, CDR1 is SGHNT and CDR2 is YENEEA. This CDR3 reads CASSFPKERNYEQYV. In DNA form, the CDR3 reads TGTGCCAGCAGCTTCCCTAAGGAGCGGAACTACGAGCAGTACGTC.

The rearrangement uses TRBV24-1 and TRBJ2-1; D is unclear. With 1 base removed from V and 6 bases from J, the gap between germline ends came to 9 bases. This CDR3 region has 14 residues. CDR1 and CDR2 (germline): KGHDR, SFDVKD. The CDR3 DNA follows: TGTGCCACCAGTGATTTCCTCGGTTCCAATGAGCAGTTCTTC. This codes for CATSDFLGSNEQFF.

This chain links TRBV13 with TRBJ2-3, with 13 positions matching TRBD2. The J segment lost 3 bases and the V segment lost 5 bases, leaving 5 bases of the junction unmatched. Germline V lookup: CDR1 PRHDT, CDR2 FYEKMQ (reference sequence). The CDR3 has 16 amino acids. CDR3 protein: CASSRTSGSTTDTQYF. The CDR3 nucleotides read TGTGCCAGCAGCCGGACTAGCGGGAGTACGACAGATACGCAGTATTTT.

V gene TRBV11-2 combines with J gene TRBJ2-5, with 8 bases fitting TRBD2. This CDR3 is 14 amino acids long. V lost 6 bases to trimming and J lost 5 bases; unmatched junction nucleotides: 8. Germline V gives CDR1 SGHAT, CDR2 FQNNGV. CDR3 sequence (DNA): TGTGCCAGCAGTTCAGTAGCGGGACGGGAGACCCAGTACTTC. Its translation is CASSSVAGRETQYF.

The J gene is TRBJ1-6, the V gene TRBV7-9, with unresolved D. The CDR3 has 13 amino acids. Germline loops: CDR1 SEHNR, CDR2 FQNEAQ (reference sequence). Trimming shortened V by 1 base and J by 9 bases, and 7 bases separated the two germline ends. In DNA, the CDR3 is TGTGCCAGCAGCTTAGGGGAGGGTTCACCCCTCCACTTT. Residues: CASSLGEGSPLHF. Filled out from reference TRBV7-9 and TRBJ1-6, the complete variable domain reads DTGVSQNPRHKITKRGQNVTFRCDPISEHNRLYWYRQTLGQGPEFLTYFQNEAQLEKSRLLSDRFSAERPKGSFSTLEIQRTEQGDSAMYLCASSLGEGSPLHFGNGTRLTVT.

CDR3 coding DNA: TGCGCCAGCAGTCAACCCGGGACAGGGAAAGTAAGCTGCTACGAGCAGTACGTC. This gives the protein CASSQPGTGKVSCYEQYV. The V call is TRBV23-1, the J call TRBJ2-7; 9 nucleotides match TRBD1. TRBV23-1 is assigned to the ORF class and has an uncertain function. Trimming removed 2 bases from V and 3 bases from J; junction bases left unmatched: 14. The CDR3 spans 18 residues.

This clone occurred a few times. The genes are TRBV19 and TRBJ1-4; 7 bases fit TRBD1. The V and J ends lost 3 bases and 6 bases, in that order; junction bases with no gene match: 7. This CDR3 comprises 15 residues. Germline lookup yields CDR1 LNHDA and CDR2 SQIVND (reference sequence). In DNA form, the CDR3 reads TGTGCCAGTAGTATCAACAGGGGTGAAGATGAAAAACTGTTTTTT. It codes for CASSINRGEDEKLFF.

Here the CDR3 DNA reads TGCAGCGTAGGGGACAACAACTATGGCTACACCTTC. Its translation is CSVGDNNYGYTF. The V call is TRBV29-1, the J call TRBJ1-2, with D perhaps matching TRBD1 (6 bases). The V end was cut by 6 bases, the J end by 2 bases, with 10 bases between. CDR1 and CDR2 from the germline V gene are SQVTM and ANQGSEA. This CDR3 is built from 12 residues.

This clone has a single count. The chain couples TRBV11-3 to TRBJ2-1, with D uncertain. The V and J ends lost 0 bases and 4 bases respectively, with 4 bases between them. In germline, CDR1 is SGHNT, CDR2 YENEEA. The CDR3 consists of 13 residues. CDR3 coding DNA: TGTGCCAGCAGCTTAGAAGCGTACAATGAGCAGTTCTTC. Amino acids: CASSLEAYNEQFF. Drawing the rest from reference TRBV11-3 and TRBJ2-1, the complete variable domain is EAGVVQSPRYKIIEKKQPVAFWCNPISGHNTLYWYLQNLGQGPELLIRYENEEAVDDSQLPKDRFSAERLKGVDSTLKIQPAELGDSAVYLCASSLEAYNEQFFGPGTRLTVL.

The chain has TRBV27 and TRBJ2-1, with 13 nucleotides matching TRBD2. Germline CDR1 MNHEY, CDR2 SMNVEV (reference sequence). The V and J ends lost 4 bases and 8 bases, in that order; junction bases with no gene match: 11. This CDR3 is built from 17 residues. CDR3 residues: CASSSRPGLAGAYEQFF. CDR3 DNA sequence: TGTGCCAGCAGTTCTAGACCCGGACTAGCGGGAGCTTATGAGCAGTTCTTC.

This clone was recorded once. The chain has TRBV6-5 and TRBJ2-5; 7 bases match TRBD1. V lost 7 bases to trimming and J lost 1 base; unmatched junction nucleotides: 6. The germline V gene has CDR1 MNHEY and CDR2 SVGAGI. This CDR3 spans 14 amino acids. Here the CDR3 reads CASNIRQGQETQYF. In DNA, the CDR3 is TGTGCCAGCAATATTAGACAGGGCCAAGAGACCCAGTACTTC.

This chain joins TRBV6-2 or TRBV6-3 and TRBJ2-1; 7 bases line up with TRBD2. Germline values: CDR1 MNHEY, CDR2 SVGEGT. This CDR3 comprises 13 residues. V was pared by 4 bases and J by 9 bases, with 6 bases of the junction left unmatched. The CDR3: CASSSGGSFEQFF. The CDR3 DNA reads TGTGCCAGCAGTTCTGGCGGGAGTTTTGAGCAGTTCTTC.

The chain links TRBV7-2 to TRBJ2-1, with TRBD1 matching 7 bases. This CDR3 is 13 amino acids long. Germline-derived CDR1 and CDR2 are SGHTA and FQGNSA. After removal of 5 bases from V and 6 bases from J, the junction contained 4 bases not matched to a gene. The CDR3 loop reads CASSTGDRNEQFF. The CDR3 DNA reads TGTGCCAGCAGCACAGGGGATCGCAATGAGCAGTTCTTC.

In this sample, this clone turned up once. The chain couples TRBV11-2 to TRBJ2-1; possibly TRBD1 or TRBD2 for D (6 bases each). The germline V gene encodes CDR1 SGHAT and CDR2 FQNNGV. V was clipped by 5 bases and J by 4 bases, with 12 bases between them. The CDR3 runs to 14 residues. CDR3 sequence: CASSLGGRYNEQFF. The DNA for the CDR3 is TGTGCCAGCAGCCTAGGGGGGCGGTACAATGAGCAGTTCTTC. The full variable domain, its missing parts supplied by reference TRBV11-2 and TRBJ2-1, is EAGVAQSPRYKIIEKRQSVAFWCNPISGHATLYWYQQILGQGPKLLIQFQNNGVVDDSQLPKDRFSAERLKGVDSTLKIQPAKLEDSAVYLCASSLGGRYNEQFFGPGTRLTVL.

This chain joins TRBV5-8 and TRBJ2-3, with 16 bases aligning to TRBD2. This CDR3 comprises 17 residues. Trimming at V came to 3 bases and at J to 2 bases, leaving 3 bases not matched to a gene. Germline V gene lookup returns CDR1 SGHTS and CDR2 YDEGEE. The CDR3 here is CASSSGTSGRDTDTQYF. The CDR3 DNA follows: TGTGCCAGCAGCTCCGGGACTAGCGGGAGGGACACAGATACGCAGTATTTT. Combining the CDR3 with reference TRBV5-8 and TRBJ2-3 gives the whole variable domain EAGVTQSPTHLIKTRGQQATLRCSPISGHTSVYWYQQALGLGLQFLLWYDEGEERNRGNFPPRFSGRQFPNYSSELNVNALELEDSALYLCASSSGTSGRDTDTQYFGPGTRLTVL.

The V gene is TRBV3-1 (or the pseudogene TRBV3-2), the J gene TRBJ1-4, with D tentatively TRBD1 (5 bases). Trimming shortened V by 0 bases and J by 10 bases, and 18 bases separated the two germline ends. CDR3 length equals 16 residues. Germline CDR1 is LGHDT and CDR2 is YNNKEL (reference sequence). Written as DNA, the CDR3 is TGTGCCAGCAGCCAAGATCCGGACACAATCTCTGCAAAACTGTTTTTT. Its protein product is CASSQDPDTISAKLFF.

This clone was observed once. The gene calls are TRBV5-6 and TRBJ1-4, with no clear D. Germline assignment: CDR1 SGHDT and CDR2 YYEEEE. The CDR3 length is 16 residues. The ends were cut back, 1 base at V and 8 bases at J, with 18 bases in the middle. CDR3 in DNA: TGTGCCAGCAGCTTGAGATCCGGGATCAGAGGAGAAAAACTGTTTTTT. Protein product: CASSLRSGIRGEKLFF.

This rearrangement joins TRBV5-6 to TRBJ1-1; 7 bases are a match to TRBD1. This CDR3 has 12 residues. J gave up 6 bases and V 4 bases, and 3 bases lay outside the gene matches. Looked up from germline, CDR1 is SGHDT and CDR2 is YYEEEE. The CDR3 DNA reads as TGTGCCAGCAGCCGGACAGGAGCTGAAGCTTTCTTT. It yields the protein CASSRTGAEAFF.

The chain is built from TRBV18 and TRBJ1-4; 8 positions agree with TRBD1. Germline V lookup: CDR1 KGHSH, CDR2 LQKENI. J gave up 5 bases and V 5 bases, and 1 base lay outside the gene matches. The CDR3 totals 13 residues. CDR3 protein: CASSGDRNEKLFF. The CDR3 coding sequence is TGTGCCAGCTCAGGGGACAGGAATGAAAAACTGTTTTTT.

The chain recombines TRBV2 with TRBJ2-3; 7 bases line up with TRBD2. Germline V gene lookup returns CDR1 SNHLY and CDR2 FYNNEI. The CDR3 runs to 12 residues. With V trimmed by 8 bases and J by 5 bases, 4 bases remained unmatched. CDR3 nucleotide sequence: TGTGCCAGCGTAGGGAGGGGAGATACGCAGTATTTT. Amino acid sequence: CASVGRGDTQYF. The full variable domain, its missing parts supplied by reference TRBV2 and TRBJ2-3, is EPEVTQTPSHQVTQMGQEVILRCVPISNHLYFYWYRQILGQKVEFLVSFYNNEISEKSEIFDDQFSVERPDGSNFTLKIRSTKLEDSAMYFCASVGRGDTQYFGPGTRLTVL.

The genes are TRBV5-1 and TRBJ2-3; D is unclear. CDR3 size: 13 residues. Trimming removed 1 base at V and 3 bases at J, with 6 bases between. CDR1 and CDR2 from the germline V gene are SGHRS and YFSETQ. CDR3 loop: CASSLFETDTQYF. CDR3 sequence (DNA): TGCGCCAGCAGCTTGTTTGAGACAGATACGCAGTATTTT.